This TCR beta chain originates from a study of blood T cell repertoires in COVID-19. For the study at large: Sites across the United States, Italy and Spain contributed samples from acute and convalescent COVID-19. T cells, B-cell-depleted T cells, or PBMCs supplied cDNA or gDNA.

Methods used by the authors: Amplification of reference gene primers was used by the study to estimate nucleated cell counts. Produced via immunoSEQ multiplex PCR; TCRdb's table is partial and in-frame only. V, J and clone size are those of that table, while D and trimming were read from the DNA. The data show 85,000 to 95,000 clones, less than 80% seen once. The source is an elderly woman with acute or convalescent COVID-19. Sequenced: peripheral blood.

The CDR3 region is CASSQDRGSNQPQHF. The CDR3 nucleotides read TGCGCCAGCAGCCAAGATAGGGGGAGCAATCAGCCCCAGCATTTT. The rearrangement links TRBV4-1 to TRBJ1-5, with a possible D match to TRBD1 (6 bases). The CDR3 loop spans 15 amino acids. Germline values: CDR1 MGHRA, CDR2 YSYEKL. V was pared by 0 bases and J by 1 base, with 7 bases between.